A selection of T cell receptor beta chains follows, all from one sample in a study of blood T cell repertoires in COVID-19. Method: immunoSEQ multiplex PCR; TCRdb's copy keeps in-frame clones and lacks some. Of 200,000 to 300,000 clones listed, 80% to 90% are singletons. Sequencing input: peripheral blood. All receptors come from a man aged 35 to 55 who had recovered from COVID-19. CDR3s include the opening cysteine and the closing phenylalanine or tryptophan. A D gene is named only where the DNA matches it firmly. Size tells how often a clone was seen (once, few, many) or the class of an expanded clone, and some rows leave it out.

D gene,clone size,J gene,V gene,CDR3 protein,CDR3 DNA
TRBD1,-,TRBJ2-7,TRBV19,CASSIAGGSGEQYF,TGTGCCAGTAGTATAGCAGGGGGCTCTGGCGAGCAGTACTTC
-,-,TRBJ2-2,TRBV5-1,CASSLAESYTGELFF,TGCGCCAGCAGCTTGGCCGAGTCCTACACCGGGGAGCTGTTTTTT
TRBD1,-,TRBJ1-6,TRBV11-2,CASSLAGQGNSPLHF,TGTGCCAGCAGCTTAGCCGGACAGGGTAATTCACCCCTCCACTTT
-,-,TRBJ1-6,TRBV11-2,CASRYGQINSPLHF,TGTGCCAGCAGATACGGACAGATTAATTCACCCCTCCACTTT
-,-,TRBJ1-6,TRBV6-5,CASSGVGSPLHF,TGTGCCAGCTCGGGGGTTGGTTCACCCCTCCACTTT
-,-,TRBJ2-6,TRBV27,CATGRPGANVLTF,TGTGCCACTGGGAGACCTGGGGCCAACGTCCTGACTTTC
-,-,TRBJ2-2,TRBV7-9,CASSFAGGELFF,TGTGCCAGCAGCTTTGCCGGCGGGGAGCTGTTTTTT
TRBD1,-,TRBJ1-1,TRBV2,CASQEGTGNTEAFF,TGTGCCAGCCAAGAAGGGACAGGGAACACTGAAGCTTTCTTT
-,-,TRBJ1-1,TRBV29-1,CSVEDLQGRSTEAFF,TGCAGCGTTGAAGATCTGCAGGGAAGGAGCACTGAAGCTTTCTTT
-,-,TRBJ1-4,TRBV6-5,CASTAGWGEKLFF,TGTGCCAGCACGGCAGGGTGGGGTGAAAAACTGTTTTTT
-,-,TRBJ1-1,TRBV18,CASSQGRDTEAFF,TGTGCCAGCTCCCAGGGGAGGGACACTGAAGCTTTCTTT
-,once,TRBJ2-2,TRBV5-5,CASSTNTGELFF,TGTGCCAGCAGCACTAACACCGGGGAGCTGTTTTTT
-,-,TRBJ2-7,TRBV6-5,CASSYARVPQGEQYF,TGTGCCAGCAGTTACGCCCGGGTCCCGCAAGGCGAGCAGTACTTC
-,-,TRBJ2-1,TRBV19,CASTTSDEQFF,TGTGCCAGTACCACAAGCGATGAGCAGTTCTTC
-,-,TRBJ1-2,TRBV19,CASTPGYGYTF,TGTGCCAGTACTCCGGGCTATGGCTACACCTTC
TRBD1,-,TRBJ1-4,TRBV2,CASRGGATNEKLFF,TGTGCCAGCAGAGGGGGCGCAACTAATGAAAAACTGTTTTTT
-,-,TRBJ1-1,TRBV5-1,CASSAPRGFGTNTEAFF,TGCGCCAGCAGTGCCCCTCGGGGGTTTGGGACGAACACTGAAGCTTTCTTT
TRBD1,-,TRBJ1-4,TRBV5-6,CASTNRGEGEKLFF,TGTGCCAGCACCAACAGGGGGGAAGGTGAAAAACTGTTTTTT
-,few,TRBJ1-1,TRBV19,CASNYRARGEAFF,TGTGCCAGTAATTACAGGGCCCGTGGTGAAGCTTTCTTT
-,-,TRBJ2-2,TRBV10-1,CASSELGQGNTGELFF,TGCGCCAGCAGTGAGTTGGGGCAGGGGAACACCGGGGAGCTGTTTTTT
-,-,TRBJ2-1,TRBV19,CASSINRYSYNEQFF,TGTGCCAGTAGTATAAACAGATACTCCTACAATGAGCAGTTCTTC
TRBD1,-,TRBJ2-7,TRBV28,CASSLTWTGGAEQYF,TGTGCCAGCAGTTTGACATGGACAGGGGGCGCCGAGCAGTACTTC
-,once,TRBJ1-2,TRBV19,CASSIGRENYGYTF,TGTGCCAGTAGTATAGGCAGGGAAAACTATGGCTACACCTTC
-,-,TRBJ2-2,TRBV6-5,CASSYGPGSGELFF,TGTGCCAGCAGTTACGGTCCGGGGTCCGGGGAGCTGTTTTTT
TRBD1,-,TRBJ1-1,TRBV5-4,CASRPDREDEAFF,TGTGCCAGCAGGCCTGACAGGGAGGATGAAGCTTTCTTT
TRBD2,-,TRBJ2-7,TRBV6-5,CASSYSGLGGAYEQYF,TGTGCCAGCAGTTACAGTGGGCTGGGGGGGGCCTACGAGCAGTACTTC
-,-,TRBJ2-3,TRBV9,CASSGQDHTDTQYF,TGTGCCAGCAGCGGCCAGGATCACACAGATACGCAGTATTTT
TRBD1,-,TRBJ1-1,TRBV19,CASSTMDRLNTEAFF,TGTGCCAGTAGTACTATGGACAGGCTGAACACTGAAGCTTTCTTT
TRBD1,-,TRBJ2-7,TRBV5-1,CASSLGGTGAYEQYF,TGCGCCAGCAGCTTGGGAGGGACAGGGGCCTACGAGCAGTACTTC
-,-,TRBJ2-2,TRBV11-3,CASMDRNTGELFF,TGTGCCAGCATGGACAGGAACACCGGGGAGCTGTTTTTT
TRBD1,-,TRBJ1-2,TRBV2,CASFRDRANYGYTF,TGTGCCAGCTTCCGGGACAGGGCCAACTATGGCTACACCTTC
TRBD1,-,TRBJ1-6,TRBV2,CASSEGRGRGPLHF,TGTGCCAGCAGTGAAGGTAGGGGGCGAGGACCCCTCCACTTT
TRBD1,once,TRBJ2-7,TRBV7-9,CASSRTRTGGSSSYEQYF,TGTGCCAGCAGCCGAACACGCACAGGGGGCTCGAGCTCCTACGAGCAGTACTTC
TRBD2,-,TRBJ2-7,TRBV18,CASSPQREEREQYF,TGTGCCAGCTCACCTCAGCGGGAGGAGCGCGAGCAGTACTTC
-,-,TRBJ1-4,TRBV27,CASSYVGESNEKLFF,TGTGCCAGCAGTTATGTCGGGGAGTCTAATGAAAAACTGTTTTTT
-,-,TRBJ2-7,TRBV14,CASSPSSYEQYF,TGTGCCAGCAGCCCGAGCTCCTACGAGCAGTACTTC
-,-,TRBJ1-2,TRBV7-9,CASSSASDGYTF,TGTGCCAGCAGCTCAGCATCGGATGGCTACACCTTC
-,-,TRBJ2-2,TRBV5-6,CASMWSTTGELFF,TGTGCCAGCATGTGGAGTACCACCGGGGAGCTGTTTTTT
-,-,TRBJ2-7,TRBV24-1,CATSDLGRKYEQYF,TGTGCCACCAGTGATTTGGGCAGAAAGTACGAGCAGTACTTC
TRBD1,-,TRBJ1-3,TRBV18,CASSPAGGTSGNTIYF,TGTGCCAGCTCCCCAGCAGGGGGCACATCTGGAAACACCATATATTTT
-,-,TRBJ1-2,TRBV3-1/TRBV3-2,CASSQFREPNYGYTF,TGTGCCAGCAGCCAATTCAGGGAACCCAACTATGGCTACACCTTC
TRBD2,few,TRBJ2-1,TRBV2,CASRGREKDSYNEQFF,TGTGCCAGCAGGGGGAGGGAAAAAGACTCCTACAATGAGCAGTTCTTC
-,-,TRBJ1-4,TRBV12-3/TRBV12-4,CASSLAEAEKLFF,TGTGCCAGCAGTTTAGCTGAGGCCGAAAAACTGTTTTTT
TRBD1,-,TRBJ2-1,TRBV11-3,CASSLGQGAYNEQFF,TGTGCCAGCAGCTTGGGACAGGGGGCCTACAATGAGCAGTTCTTC
TRBD2,-,TRBJ2-7,TRBV5-1,CASSLHWGEGQYEQYF,TGCGCCAGCAGCCTCCACTGGGGGGAGGGCCAGTACGAGCAGTACTTC
TRBD1,many,TRBJ1-5,TRBV15,CATGTGTGQPQHF,TGTGCCACGGGGACAGGGACGGGTCAGCCCCAGCATTTT
TRBD1,-,TRBJ1-4,TRBV6-5,CASRDTGVGEKLFF,TGTGCCAGCAGAGACACAGGGGTTGGTGAAAAACTGTTTTTT
-,once,TRBJ1-2,TRBV11-2,CASSLTRGGGYTF,TGTGCCAGCAGCCTGACCAGGGGCGGTGGCTACACCTTC
-,-,TRBJ1-5,TRBV30,CAWSVRGGQPQHF,TGTGCCTGGAGTGTACGAGGCGGTCAGCCCCAGCATTTT
TRBD1,-,TRBJ2-5,TRBV7-2,CASSFGQAETQYF,TGTGCCAGCAGCTTTGGACAGGCTGAGACCCAGTACTTC